This record concerns one TCR beta chain sequence. The antigen is unknown. Germline V gives CDR1 SGHNT, CDR2 YENEEA. The CDR3 sequence is 15 residues long. Trimming cost V 5 bases and J 3 bases; bases outside gene matches: 9. 60 Vbeta and 13 Jbeta primers were used in PCR. Method: immunoSEQ multiplex PCR; TCRdb's copy keeps in-frame clones and lacks some. This table holds roughly 250,000 clones, more than 55% found once. This entry belongs to a study of cytomegalovirus exposure and HLA in healthy donors. Points from the study as a whole: Researchers catalogued under 200 TCR beta chains as cytomegalovirus-associated. In a later analysis, HLA-C alleles had the fewest associated TCRs, DRB1 alleles the most.

V is TRBV11-3 and J is TRBJ2-7; 8 bases align to TRBD2. The clonotype comes from a female donor in good health and CMV-seronegative. Source material: PBMCs. The CDR3 is CASSLFSGKGYEQYF. The CDR3 DNA reads TGTGCCAGCAGCCTATTTAGCGGGAAGGGCTACGAGCAGTACTTC.